The next 25 T cell receptor beta chains were all read from a single sample in a study of T-cell memory formation after mild COVID-19. TCRdb independently ran MiXCR on the 5' RACE reads; one entry per CDR3 protein. Of approximately 300,000 distinct CDR3 sequences detected, approximately 15% appear once; the ten largest clones hold roughly a fifth. Sequenced sample: PBMCs or a T cell subset sorted from them (not recorded which). Receptors originate from a man in his late teens or twenties who had mild COVID-19 (a few samples of this study predate the infection). Cell type and time point are not known.

In this sample, this clonotype turned up a few times. The chain has TRBV5-5 and TRBJ1-6; possible D gene TRBD1, 5 bases. There are 13 residues in the CDR3. With 0 bases removed from V and 10 bases from J, the gap between germline ends came to 8 bases. The germline V gene has CDR1 SGHKS and CDR2 YYEKEE (reference sequence). CDR3 DNA: TGTGCCAGCAGCTTGGCGGGGGGATCACCCCTCCACTTT. This gives the protein CASSLAGGSPLHF.

CDR3 in amino acids: CASSQEGQYNSPLHF. In nucleotides, the CDR3 is TGCGCCAGCAGCCAAGAGGGCCAGTATAATTCACCCCTCCACTTT. The J gene is TRBJ1-6, the V gene TRBV4-3; D is unclear. Germline loops: CDR1 LGHNA, CDR2 YSLEER. The CDR3 has 15 amino acids. Deletions cut 0 bases from V and 4 bases from J, with 7 bases between.

The sample holds many counts of this clonotype. The J gene is TRBJ2-7, the V gene TRBV6-5; D uncertain. Trimming stripped 0 bases from V and 0 bases from J, with 9 bases between. Germline V lookup: CDR1 MNHEY, CDR2 SVGAGI. The CDR3 runs 15 residues. The CDR3 protein is CASSYSAASSYEQYF. The CDR3 coding sequence is TGTGCCAGCAGTTACTCTGCAGCGAGCTCCTACGAGCAGTACTTC.

This sequence joins TRBV6-4 and TRBJ2-5; 10 positions agree with TRBD2. Per germline, CDR1 MRHNA and CDR2 SNTAGT. V gave up 0 bases and J gave up 4 bases; unmatched junction bases: 2. This CDR3 region has 15 residues. The CDR3 DNA is TGTGCCAGCAGTGACTCTAGCGGGGGGCCAGAGACCCAGTACTTC. This codes for CASSDSSGGPETQYF.

The V call is TRBV11-1, the J call TRBJ1-6, with TRBD1 matching over 11 bases. Germline CDR1 is SGHAT and CDR2 is FQDESV (reference sequence). With 5 bases clipped from V and 0 bases from J, the junction kept 3 bases outside the gene matches. CDR3 length: 17 amino acids. CDR3 sequence: CASSRGTGGSYNSPLHF. DNA of the CDR3: TGTGCCAGCAGCCGCGGGACAGGGGGCTCCTATAATTCACCCCTCCACTTT.

This rearrangement joins TRBV7-8 to TRBJ2-7, with 7 bases aligning to TRBD2. This CDR3 has 14 amino acids. CDR1 and CDR2 (germline): SGHVS, FQNEAQ. The V and J ends lost 5 bases and 4 bases, in that order; junction bases with no gene match: 8. DNA for the CDR3: TGTGCCAGCAGCCCAGCGACGGGGGGTTACGAGCAGTACTTC. Translated, it gives CASSPATGGYEQYF.

The J gene is TRBJ2-2, the V gene TRBV4-3; 8 nucleotides agree with TRBD1. The junction had 8 bases not matched to a gene; V was cut back by 6 bases and J by 5 bases. Germline lookup yields CDR1 LGHNA and CDR2 YSLEER. This CDR3 is 15 amino acids long. The CDR3 is CASRDRAVGTGELFF. Written as DNA, the CDR3 is TGCGCCAGCAGGGACAGGGCGGTCGGGACCGGGGAGCTGTTTTTT.

J is TRBJ2-3 and V is TRBV5-1; D call uncertain. The CDR3 is made up of 15 amino acids. Germline-derived CDR1 and CDR2 are SGHRS and YFSETQ. The ends were cut back, 4 bases at V and 1 base at J, with 13 bases in the middle. In DNA, the CDR3 is TGCGCCAGCAGCCCGACGGCCTCTCGCACAGATACGCAGTATTTT. Translated, it gives CASSPTASRTDTQYF.

This clonotype has a handful of counts. The rearrangement uses TRBV6-5 and TRBJ1-5; no definite D call. Deletions cut 6 bases from V and 4 bases from J, with 16 bases between. Germline V gene lookup returns CDR1 MNHEY and CDR2 SVGAGI. The CDR3 contains 15 residues. The CDR3 loop is CASRAIGGLNQPQHF. The CDR3 nucleotides read TGTGCCAGCAGAGCCATCGGTGGGTTAAATCAGCCCCAGCATTTT.

V usage is TRBV6-2 or TRBV6-3 and J usage is TRBJ2-7; unclear D gene. CDR1 is MNHEY, CDR2 SVGEGT, per germline. Trimming left V 3 bases short and J 3 bases short, with 6 bases between. The CDR3 runs 12 residues. CDR3 in DNA: TGTGCCAGCAGTTATTTGGTCTACGAGCAGTACTTC. Its translation: CASSYLVYEQYF.

The CDR3 sequence: CASSRGGWVGYTF. Here the CDR3 DNA reads TGTGCCAGTAGTCGCGGAGGGTGGGTTGGCTACACCTTC. The chain combines TRBV19 with TRBJ1-2; D remains ambiguous. V lost 5 bases and J 7 bases, leaving 14 bases between the germline ends. Germline CDR1 reads LNHDA; CDR2 reads SQIVND (reference sequence). The CDR3 loop spans 13 amino acids.

This chain uses TRBV12-3 or TRBV12-4 with TRBJ2-7; 13 positions agree with TRBD2. With 4 bases clipped from V and 6 bases from J, the junction kept 6 bases outside the gene matches. This CDR3 spans 15 amino acids. DNA for the CDR3: TGTGCCAGCAGTTGGACTAGCGGGGGTGTGGGCGAGCAGTACTTC. Translating it yields CASSWTSGGVGEQYF.

This clonotype has a count of ten or more. This chain connects TRBV5-1 to TRBJ2-7, with TRBD1 as a possible D gene (5 bases). Germline V gives CDR1 SGHRS, CDR2 YFSETQ. CDR3 size: 13 residues. With 4 bases removed from V and 0 bases from J, the gap between germline ends came to 8 bases. The CDR3 loop reads CASSPDNSYEQYF. As DNA, the CDR3 is TGCGCCAGCAGCCCGGACAACTCCTACGAGCAGTACTTC.

The sample holds many counts of this clonotype. The chain couples TRBV7-3 to TRBJ2-3; D might be TRBD1 or TRBD2, each matching 5 bases. There are 13 residues in the CDR3. Germline CDR1 SGHTA, CDR2 FQGTGA. Trimming pared 1 base from V and 4 bases from J, leaving 6 bases between. CDR3 region: CASSLMGADTQYF. The DNA of the CDR3 is TGTGCCAGCAGCTTAATGGGGGCAGATACGCAGTATTTT. The full variable domain, completed using reference TRBV7-3 and TRBJ2-3, is GAGVSQTPSNKVTEKGKYVELRCDPISGHTALYWYRQSLGQGPEFLIYFQGTGAADDSGLPNDRFFAVRPEGSVSTLKIQRTERGDSAVYLCASSLMGADTQYFGPGTRLTVL.

The CDR3 DNA sequence: TGTGCCATCAGTGATATGGGTTCCACCTCTGGGGCCAACGTCCTGACTTTC. Translated, it gives CAISDMGSTSGANVLTF. The chain uses TRBV10-3 and TRBJ2-6, with D unclear. The germline CDR1 and CDR2 sequences are ENHRY and SYGVKD. The V end lost 3 bases, the J end lost 0 bases, and 12 bases lay between the germline ends. This CDR3 is built from 17 residues.

The table lists this clonotype with a few counts. The chain employs TRBV18 and TRBJ2-7, with D perhaps given as TRBD1 or TRBD2 (5 bases each). V lost 5 bases and J lost 7, with 15 bases in between. The CDR3 length is 13 residues. The germline V gene encodes CDR1 KGHSH and CDR2 LQKENI. CDR3 in amino acids: CASSSRDEYEQYF. As DNA, the CDR3 is TGTGCCAGCTCATCCCGGGACGAATATGAGCAGTACTTC.

This chain connects TRBV6-6 to TRBJ1-2; D is unclear. The V and J ends lost 11 bases and 5 bases respectively, with 15 bases between them. The germline V gene has CDR1 MNHNY and CDR2 SVGAGI (reference sequence). The CDR3 covers 12 residues. The CDR3 nucleotides are TGTGCCGGCTGGCGGGAGGAGTATGGCTACACCTTC. This sequence encodes CAGWREEYGYTF.

This clonotype was seen just once. V and J are TRBV3-1 and TRBJ1-1; D is uncertain. V was pared by 5 bases and J by 6 bases, with 10 bases between. Germline V gene lookup returns CDR1 LGHDT and CDR2 YNNKEL (reference sequence). The CDR3 contains 12 residues. As DNA, the CDR3 is TGTGCCAGCAGCGACGGTCCCTCTGAAGCTTTCTTT. Translated, it gives CASSDGPSEAFF. The full variable domain, its missing parts supplied by reference TRBV3-1 and TRBJ1-1, is DTAVSQTPKYLVTQMGNDKSIKCEQNLGHDTMYWYKQDSKKFLKIMFSYNNKELIINETVPNRFSPKSPDKAHLNLHINSLELGDSAVYFCASSDGPSEAFFGQGTRLTVV.

This clonotype was seen a handful of times. This rearrangement joins TRBV20-1 to TRBJ1-5; tentative D call: TRBD1 (5 bases). This CDR3 is built from 15 residues. Trimming took off 3 bases at V and 0 bases at J, with 12 bases between the two ends. Germline V lookup: CDR1 DFQATT, CDR2 SNEGSKA (reference sequence). The CDR3 is CSASMGVNSNQPQHF. The CDR3 nucleotides read TGCAGTGCTAGTATGGGGGTTAATAGCAATCAGCCCCAGCATTTT.

The chain has TRBV5-1 and TRBJ2-3; D gene ambiguous. Trimming left V 1 base short and J 7 bases short, with 7 bases between. The CDR3 is made up of 12 amino acids. Germline CDR1 is SGHRS and CDR2 is YFSETQ. The CDR3 is CASSLQQNTQYF. DNA for the CDR3: TGCGCCAGCAGCTTGCAACAAAATACGCAGTATTTT.

This chain links TRBV6-5 with TRBJ2-3, with D tentatively TRBD2 (6 bases). CDR1 is MNHEY and CDR2 is SVGAGI in the germline V gene. V lost 2 bases, J lost 2 bases, and 11 bases lay in between. The CDR3 is 15 amino acids. CDR3 protein: CASSYDGGDTDTQYF. CDR3 nucleotides: TGTGCCAGCAGTTACGACGGGGGAGACACAGATACGCAGTATTTT.

The V call is TRBV7-7, the J call TRBJ1-1; D remains unclear. CDR3 length: 13 residues. Germline V CDR1 and CDR2: SSHAT, FNYEAQ (reference sequence). With 2 bases removed from V and 5 bases from J, the gap between germline ends came to 9 bases. DNA for the CDR3: TGTGCCAGCAGCTTAAAGGTAGGAACTGAAGCTTTCTTT. Its translation: CASSLKVGTEAFF.

The chain employs TRBV6-5 and TRBJ1-5; D not resolved. The CDR3 has 14 amino acids. V dropped 0 bases and J dropped 3 bases, with 6 bases sitting between them. CDR1 MNHEY and CDR2 SVGAGI come from the germline V gene. CDR3 nucleotides: TGTGCCAGCAGTTACTCGAACACCAATCAGCCCCAGCATTTT. Its translation is CASSYSNTNQPQHF.

V and J are TRBV10-3 and TRBJ2-1; D is unclear. Germline values: CDR1 ENHRY, CDR2 SYGVKD. Trimming shortened V by 7 bases and J by 0 bases, and 4 bases separated the two germline ends. CDR3 length equals 12 residues. The CDR3 DNA is TGTGCCATCAAAAGCTCCTACAATGAGCAGTTCTTC. Its protein is CAIKSSYNEQFF.

This clonotype occurred a few times. J is TRBJ2-3 and V is TRBV27; tentatively, D is TRBD2 (6 bases). The CDR3 loop spans 14 amino acids. Trimming took 5 bases from V and 3 from J, leaving 12 bases between them. Germline V CDR1 and CDR2: MNHEY, SMNVEV (reference sequence). CDR3 coding DNA: TGTGCCAGCAGTCTCTTACTAGCAACAGATACGCAGTATTTT. This sequence encodes CASSLLLATDTQYF.